The clone carrying this T cell receptor (beta chain) was observed a few times. Its target is unknown. CDR1 is MNHEY and CDR2 is SVGAGI in the germline V gene. This CDR3 is built from 15 residues. V was cut by 7 bases and J by 5 bases, with 20 bases left in between. Using immunoSEQ multiplex PCR, the repertoire was profiled, and TCRdb retains in-frame clones only, with some absent. The profile shows about 31,000 clones, about 89% of them singletons. Cells defined as naive were viable CD3+CD4+ or CD3+CD8+ and CCR7+CD45RA+CD45RO-CD95-CD27+CD28+. This related bone marrow graft donor gave peripheral blood on the day of marrow donation. The data were taken from a study of T cells after posttransplantation cyclophosphamide. Broader study findings: Blood and skin or GI T cell repertoires showed limited TRB overlap.

Sample: naive CD4+ T cells sorted from PBMCs. This TCR was sampled from a woman in her fifties or sixties in good health, CMV-negative, and a related stem cell transplant donor. The genes are TRBV6-5 and TRBJ1-1; D may be TRBD1 (5 bases). CDR3 region: CASTPLRGLRTEAFF. CDR3 nucleotide sequence: TGTGCCAGCACCCCCCTGCGGGGGTTAAGGACTGAAGCTTTCTTT.